The clone carrying this TCR beta chain was seen at least ten times. What it recognizes is unknown. In TCRdb, the 5' RACE reads were re-called with MiXCR into one record per CDR3 protein. The table shows 60,000 to 90,000 distinct CDR3 sequences, with over 9% occurring only once. These data originate in a study of early T cells in non-severe SARS-CoV-2 infection. Findings of the study overall: VDJdb matches were skewed toward anti-spike CD8 T cell responses.

CDR3 length: 13 amino acids. Between the trimmed V and J ends, which lost 1 base and 10 bases, there was a span of 14 bases. Germline V gene data show CDR1 as SGHKS and CDR2 as YYEKEE (reference sequence). The chain recombines TRBV5-5 with TRBJ1-1; TRBD1 might be the D (6 bases). The sequenced material came from whole blood. The receptor's source is an adult who was a healthcare worker with PCR-confirmed SARS-CoV-2 infection or an uninfected control (not recorded which). CDR3 sequence: CASSLLGGYGAFF. DNA for the CDR3: TGTGCCAGCAGCTTGTTGGGGGGCTATGGAGCTTTCTTT.